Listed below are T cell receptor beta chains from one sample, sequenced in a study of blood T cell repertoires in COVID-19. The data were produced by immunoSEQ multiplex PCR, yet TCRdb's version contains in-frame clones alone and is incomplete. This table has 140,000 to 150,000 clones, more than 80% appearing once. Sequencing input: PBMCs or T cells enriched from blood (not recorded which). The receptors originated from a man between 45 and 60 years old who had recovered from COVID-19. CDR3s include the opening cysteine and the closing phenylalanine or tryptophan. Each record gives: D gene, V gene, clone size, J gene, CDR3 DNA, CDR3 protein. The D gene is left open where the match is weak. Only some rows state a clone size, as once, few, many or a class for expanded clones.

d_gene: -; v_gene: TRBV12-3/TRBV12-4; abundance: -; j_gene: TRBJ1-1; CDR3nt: TGTGCCAGCAGTTTAGAAGAGGTCGGGGAAGCTTTCTTT; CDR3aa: CASSLEEVGEAFF
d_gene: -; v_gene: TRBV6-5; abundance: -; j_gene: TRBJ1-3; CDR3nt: TGTGCCAGCAGTTCCCCGGCGGGGGGAAACACCATATATTTT; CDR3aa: CASSSPAGGNTIYF
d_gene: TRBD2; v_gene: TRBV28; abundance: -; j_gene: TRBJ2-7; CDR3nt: TGTGCCAGCAGCCTAGCGGGAGGGCCCGCCGAGCAGTACTTC; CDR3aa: CASSLAGGPAEQYF
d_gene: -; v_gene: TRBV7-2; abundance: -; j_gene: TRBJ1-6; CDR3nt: TGTGCCAGCAGCTATCAGGCAGGGGATAATTCACCCCTCCACTTT; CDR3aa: CASSYQAGDNSPLHF
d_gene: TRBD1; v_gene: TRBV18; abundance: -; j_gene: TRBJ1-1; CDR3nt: TGTGCCAGCTCCCCCGGGACAGGGGCTGAAGCTTTCTTT; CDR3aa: CASSPGTGAEAFF
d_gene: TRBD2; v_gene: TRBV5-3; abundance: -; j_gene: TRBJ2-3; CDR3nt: TGTGCCAGAAGCCCAGTTTCAGGGACTAGCTCAGATACGCAGTATTTT; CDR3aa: CARSPVSGTSSDTQYF
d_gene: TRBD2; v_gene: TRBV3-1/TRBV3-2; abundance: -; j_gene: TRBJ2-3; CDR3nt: TGTGCCAGCAGCCCACCACCCGGGACTAGCGGGGGCGGGGATACGCAGTATTTT; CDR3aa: CASSPPPGTSGGGDTQYF
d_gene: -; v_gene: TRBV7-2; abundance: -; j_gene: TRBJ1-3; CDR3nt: TGTGCCAGCAGCCACGACAGGAAAGGAAACACCATATATTTT; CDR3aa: CASSHDRKGNTIYF
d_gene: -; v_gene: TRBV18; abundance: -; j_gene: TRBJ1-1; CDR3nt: TGTGCCAGCTCACCACCTTCCTCGGGGGACACTGAAGCTTTCTTT; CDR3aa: CASSPPSSGDTEAFF
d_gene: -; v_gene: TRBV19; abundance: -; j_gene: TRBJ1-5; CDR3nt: TGTGCCAGTAGTCCCCCGGGAGGGGTCAAAGGGAGCAATCAGCCCCAGCATTTT; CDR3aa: CASSPPGGVKGSNQPQHF
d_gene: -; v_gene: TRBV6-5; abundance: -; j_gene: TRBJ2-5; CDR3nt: TGTGCCAGCAGTTACCGACAGTACCAAGAGACCCAGTACTTC; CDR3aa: CASSYRQYQETQYF
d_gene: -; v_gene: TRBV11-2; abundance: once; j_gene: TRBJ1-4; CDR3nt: TGTGCCAGCAGCTTATACAGGGCAACTAATGAAAAACTGTTTTTT; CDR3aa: CASSLYRATNEKLFF
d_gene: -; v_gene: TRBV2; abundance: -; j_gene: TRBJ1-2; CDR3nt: TGTGCCAGCAGTCCGGGAGCTAACTATGGCTACACCTTC; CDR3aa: CASSPGANYGYTF
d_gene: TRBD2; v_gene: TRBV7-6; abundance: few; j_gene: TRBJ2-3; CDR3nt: TGTGCCAGCAGCTCCGAAGGACTAGCGGGGGGTCGCACAGATACGCAGTATTTT; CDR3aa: CASSSEGLAGGRTDTQYF
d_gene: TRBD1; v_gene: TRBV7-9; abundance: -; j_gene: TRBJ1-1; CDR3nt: TGTGCCAGCAGCTTAGGCCCGGACAGGGCCGCCTCTGAAGCTTTCTTT; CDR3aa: CASSLGPDRAASEAFF
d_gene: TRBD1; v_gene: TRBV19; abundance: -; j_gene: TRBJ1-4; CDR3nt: TGTGCCAGTAGTATCTCGAACAGGGGGCGTGAAAAACTGTTTTTT; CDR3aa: CASSISNRGREKLFF
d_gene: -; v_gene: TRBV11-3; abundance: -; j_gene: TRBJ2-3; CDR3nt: TGTGCCAGCAGCTCCCCGGGGGATACGCAGTATTTT; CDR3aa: CASSSPGDTQYF
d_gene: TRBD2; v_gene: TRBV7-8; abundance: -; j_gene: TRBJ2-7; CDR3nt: TGTGCCAGCAGCTTCGGGACTAGCCGAACCTACGAGCAGTACTTC; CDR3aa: CASSFGTSRTYEQYF
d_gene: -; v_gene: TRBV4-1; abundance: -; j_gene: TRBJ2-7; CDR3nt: TGCGCCAGCAGCCAAGAGGGTAGGATAGACCGCGGATCCTACGAGCAGTACTTC; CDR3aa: CASSQEGRIDRGSYEQYF
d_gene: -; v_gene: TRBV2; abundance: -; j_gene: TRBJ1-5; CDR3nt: TGTGCCAGCAGTGCACTGGGGCTTGGCAATCAGCCCCAGCATTTT; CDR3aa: CASSALGLGNQPQHF
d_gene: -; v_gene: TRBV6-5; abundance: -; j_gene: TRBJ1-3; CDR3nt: TGTGCCTCCCAGACAGATGGAAACACCATATATTTT; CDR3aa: CASQTDGNTIYF
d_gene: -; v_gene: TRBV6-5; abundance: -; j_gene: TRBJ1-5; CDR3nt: TGTGCCAGCAGGCGGGGCACCAATCAGCCCCAGCATTTT; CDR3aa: CASRRGTNQPQHF
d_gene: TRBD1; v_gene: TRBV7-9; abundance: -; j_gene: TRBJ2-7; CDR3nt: TGTGCCAGCAGGTGGGACAGGGATGGCGAGCAGTACTTC; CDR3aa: CASRWDRDGEQYF
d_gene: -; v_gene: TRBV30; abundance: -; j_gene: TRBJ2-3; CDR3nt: TGTGCCTGGAGTGTACTCGATACGCAGTATTTT; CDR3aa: CAWSVLDTQYF
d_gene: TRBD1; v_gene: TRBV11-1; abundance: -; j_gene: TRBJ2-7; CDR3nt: TGTGCCAGCAGCTTGCACAGGGGGAAGGAGCAGTACTTC; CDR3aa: CASSLHRGKEQYF
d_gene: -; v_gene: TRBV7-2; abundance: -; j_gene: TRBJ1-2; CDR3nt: TGTGCCAGCAGCTTTGGACAGCGCTTCTATGGCTACACCTTC; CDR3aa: CASSFGQRFYGYTF
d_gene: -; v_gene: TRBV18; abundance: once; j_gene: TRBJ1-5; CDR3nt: TGTGCCAGCTCTCCCGGGTCATATAGCAATCAGCCCCAGCATTTT; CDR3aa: CASSPGSYSNQPQHF
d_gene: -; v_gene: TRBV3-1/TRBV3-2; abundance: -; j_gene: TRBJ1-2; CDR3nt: TGTGCCAGCAGCCAAGATAAGAGGGTCTATGGCTACACCTTC; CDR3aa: CASSQDKRVYGYTF
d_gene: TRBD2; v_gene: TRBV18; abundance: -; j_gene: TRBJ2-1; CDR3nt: TGTGCCAGCTCACCACTCGCGGGAGGCGGTGAGCAGTTCTTC; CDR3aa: CASSPLAGGGEQFF
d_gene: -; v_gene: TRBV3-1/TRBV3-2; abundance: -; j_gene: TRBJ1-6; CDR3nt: TGTGCCAGCAGCCAAGATTCTCGGTCACCCCTCCACTTT; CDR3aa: CASSQDSRSPLHF
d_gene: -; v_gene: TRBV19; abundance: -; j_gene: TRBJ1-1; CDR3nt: TGTGCCAGTAGTATAGCACAGGGTTACACTGAAGCTTTCTTT; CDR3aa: CASSIAQGYTEAFF
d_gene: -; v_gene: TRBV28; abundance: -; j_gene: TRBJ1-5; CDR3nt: TGTGCCAGCAAGGGAGGTAATAGCAATCAGCCCCAGCATTTT; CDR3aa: CASKGGNSNQPQHF
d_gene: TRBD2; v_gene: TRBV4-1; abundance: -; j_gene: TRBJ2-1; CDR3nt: TGCGCCAGCAGCCAAGACGGACTAGCGGTAATCTACAATGAGCAGTTCTTC; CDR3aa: CASSQDGLAVIYNEQFF
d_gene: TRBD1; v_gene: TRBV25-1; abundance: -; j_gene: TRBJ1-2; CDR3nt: TGTGCCAGCAGGGGGACAGGCAGTGCTAACTATGGCTACACCTTC; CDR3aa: CASRGTGSANYGYTF
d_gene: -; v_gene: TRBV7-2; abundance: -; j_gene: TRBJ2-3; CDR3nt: TGTGCCAGCAGCCCGTTGCTTAGTTGGAGCACAGATACGCAGTATTTT; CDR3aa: CASSPLLSWSTDTQYF
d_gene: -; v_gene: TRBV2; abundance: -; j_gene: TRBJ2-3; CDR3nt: TGTGCCAGCTCAGACGGGGGACGGACAGATACGCAGTATTTT; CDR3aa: CASSDGGRTDTQYF
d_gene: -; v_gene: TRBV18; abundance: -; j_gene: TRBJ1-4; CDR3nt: TGTGCCAGCTCACCGCGGCAGGGGCGGACTAATGAAAAACTGTTTTTT; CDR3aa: CASSPRQGRTNEKLFF
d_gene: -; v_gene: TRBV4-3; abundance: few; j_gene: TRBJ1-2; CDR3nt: TGCGCCAGCAGCCAAGCTGGCGGCTTCTATGGCTACACCTTC; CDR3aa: CASSQAGGFYGYTF
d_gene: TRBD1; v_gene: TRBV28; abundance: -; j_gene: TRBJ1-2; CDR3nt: TGTGCCAGCAGTTTATGGACAGGGAAAGCTAACTATGGCTACACCTTC; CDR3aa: CASSLWTGKANYGYTF
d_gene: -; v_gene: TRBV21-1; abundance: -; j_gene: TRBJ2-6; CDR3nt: TGTGCCAGCAGCAAAGCGGATGAGGGAACTGGGGCCAACGTCCTGACTTTC; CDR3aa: CASSKADEGTGANVLTF
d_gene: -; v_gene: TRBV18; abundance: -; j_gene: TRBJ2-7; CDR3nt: TGTGCCAGCTCACCAAGAGGACTTTCCTACGAGCAGTACTTC; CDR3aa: CASSPRGLSYEQYF